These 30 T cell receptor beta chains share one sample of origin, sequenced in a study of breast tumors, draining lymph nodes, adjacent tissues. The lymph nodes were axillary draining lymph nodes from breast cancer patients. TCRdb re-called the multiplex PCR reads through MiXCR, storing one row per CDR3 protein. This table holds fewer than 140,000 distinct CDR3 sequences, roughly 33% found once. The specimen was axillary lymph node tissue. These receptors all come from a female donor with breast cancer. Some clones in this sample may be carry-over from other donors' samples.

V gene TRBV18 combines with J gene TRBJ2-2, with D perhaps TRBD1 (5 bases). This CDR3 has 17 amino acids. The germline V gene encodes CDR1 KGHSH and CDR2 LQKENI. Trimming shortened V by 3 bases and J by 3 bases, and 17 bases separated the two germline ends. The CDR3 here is CASSPAGFGYYTGELFF. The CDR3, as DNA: TGTGCCAGCTCACCGGCAGGGTTCGGTTATTACACCGGGGAGCTGTTTTTT.

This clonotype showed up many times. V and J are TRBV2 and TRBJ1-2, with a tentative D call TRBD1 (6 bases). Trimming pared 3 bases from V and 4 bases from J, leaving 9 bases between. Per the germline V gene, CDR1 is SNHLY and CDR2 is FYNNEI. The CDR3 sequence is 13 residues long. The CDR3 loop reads CASSEGAPYGYTF. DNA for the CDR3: TGTGCCAGCAGTGAGGGGGCCCCCTATGGCTACACCTTC.

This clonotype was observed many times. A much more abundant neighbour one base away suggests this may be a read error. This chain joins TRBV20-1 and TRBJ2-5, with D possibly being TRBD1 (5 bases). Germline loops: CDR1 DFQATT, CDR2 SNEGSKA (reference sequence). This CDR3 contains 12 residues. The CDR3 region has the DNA TGCAGTGCTAGGGGGCCCGCAGAGACCCCGTACTTC. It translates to CSARGPAETPYF.

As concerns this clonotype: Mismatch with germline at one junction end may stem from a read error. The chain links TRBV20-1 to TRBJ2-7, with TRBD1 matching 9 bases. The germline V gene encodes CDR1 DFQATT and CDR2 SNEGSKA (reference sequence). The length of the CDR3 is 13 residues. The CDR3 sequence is CSASGTGNYAQYF. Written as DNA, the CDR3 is TGCAGTGCTAGCGGGACAGGGAATTACGCGCAGTACTTC.

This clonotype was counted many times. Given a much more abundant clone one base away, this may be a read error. As DNA, the CDR3 is TGCAGTGCTGGAGGGACAACTAATGAAACACTGTTTTTT. It yields the protein CSAGGTTNETLFF. The chain recombines TRBV20-1 with TRBJ1-4; D possibly corresponds to TRBD1 (6 bases). The germline V gene has CDR1 DFQATT and CDR2 SNEGSKA (reference sequence). This CDR3 spans 13 amino acids.

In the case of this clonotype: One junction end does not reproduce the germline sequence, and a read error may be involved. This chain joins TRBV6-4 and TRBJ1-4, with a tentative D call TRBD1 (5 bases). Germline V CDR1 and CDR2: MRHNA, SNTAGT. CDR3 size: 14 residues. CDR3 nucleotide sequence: TGCGCCAGCAGTGATATAGGTGGGGCAGTAAAACCGTTTTTT. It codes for CASSDIGGAVKPFF.

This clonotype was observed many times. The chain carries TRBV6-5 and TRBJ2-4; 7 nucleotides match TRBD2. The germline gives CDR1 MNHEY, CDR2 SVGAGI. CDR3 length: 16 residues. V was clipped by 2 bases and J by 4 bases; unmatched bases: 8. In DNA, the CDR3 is TGTGCCAGCAGTTACAGGTGGGAGGGTGTGAAAAACATTCAGTACTTC. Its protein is CASSYRWEGVKNIQYF.

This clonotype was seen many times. The DNA for the CDR3 is TGTGCCACCAGTGATTCCGGGACCGGTGGTGAGCAGTTCTTC. Its translation: CATSDSGTGGEQFF. This chain joins TRBV24-1 and TRBJ2-1; D is tentatively TRBD1 or TRBD2 (5 bases each). The ends were cut back, 2 bases at V and 9 bases at J, with 13 bases in the middle. The germline gives CDR1 KGHDR, CDR2 SFDVKD. CDR3 length: 14 residues.

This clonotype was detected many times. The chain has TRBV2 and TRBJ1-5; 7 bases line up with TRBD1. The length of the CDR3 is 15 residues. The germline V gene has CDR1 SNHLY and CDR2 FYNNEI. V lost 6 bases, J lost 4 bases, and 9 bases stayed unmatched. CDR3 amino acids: CASRGGRRRNQPQHF. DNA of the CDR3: TGTGCCAGCAGAGGGGGCAGGAGGCGAAATCAGCCCCAGCATTTT.

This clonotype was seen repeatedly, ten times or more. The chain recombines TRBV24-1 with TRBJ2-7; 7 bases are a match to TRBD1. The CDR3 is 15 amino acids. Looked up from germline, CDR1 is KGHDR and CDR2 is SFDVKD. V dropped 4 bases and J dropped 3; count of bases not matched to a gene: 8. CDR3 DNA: TGTGCCACCAGTGACCGGGGACAGACCGACTACGAGCAGTACTTC. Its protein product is CATSDRGQTDYEQYF.

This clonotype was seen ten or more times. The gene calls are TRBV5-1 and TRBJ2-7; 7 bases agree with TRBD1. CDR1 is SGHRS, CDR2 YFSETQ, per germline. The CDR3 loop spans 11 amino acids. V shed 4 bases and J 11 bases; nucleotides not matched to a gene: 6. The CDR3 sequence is CASSAGGYEYF. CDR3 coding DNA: TGCGCCAGCAGCGCAGGGGGTTATGAGTACTTC.

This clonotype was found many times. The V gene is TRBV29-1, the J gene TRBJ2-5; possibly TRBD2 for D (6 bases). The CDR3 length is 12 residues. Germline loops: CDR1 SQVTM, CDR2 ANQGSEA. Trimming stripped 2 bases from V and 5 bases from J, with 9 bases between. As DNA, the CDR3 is TGCAGCGTTGAAACGGGAGAGGAGACCCAGTACTTC. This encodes CSVETGEETQYF.

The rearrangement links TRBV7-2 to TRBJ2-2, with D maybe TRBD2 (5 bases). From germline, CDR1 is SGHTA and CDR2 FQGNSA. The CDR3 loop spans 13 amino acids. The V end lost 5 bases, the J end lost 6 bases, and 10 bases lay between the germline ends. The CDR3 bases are TGTGCCAGCAGCGTTCGGGGTCCCGGGGAGCTGTTTTTT. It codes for CASSVRGPGELFF.

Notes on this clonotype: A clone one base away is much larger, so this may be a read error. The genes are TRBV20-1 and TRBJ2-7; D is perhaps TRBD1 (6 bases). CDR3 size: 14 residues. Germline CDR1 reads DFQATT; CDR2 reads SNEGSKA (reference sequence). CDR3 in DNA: TGCAGTGCTAGCCCTGGACAGCTACCCTCCGAGCACTACTTC. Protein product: CSASPGQLPSEHYF.

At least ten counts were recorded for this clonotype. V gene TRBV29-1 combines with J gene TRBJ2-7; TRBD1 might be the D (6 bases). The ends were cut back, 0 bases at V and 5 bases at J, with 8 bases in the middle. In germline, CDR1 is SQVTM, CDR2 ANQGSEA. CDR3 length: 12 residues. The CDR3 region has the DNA TGCAGCGTTGAAGATGGGACAAACGAGCAGTACTTC. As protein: CSVEDGTNEQYF.

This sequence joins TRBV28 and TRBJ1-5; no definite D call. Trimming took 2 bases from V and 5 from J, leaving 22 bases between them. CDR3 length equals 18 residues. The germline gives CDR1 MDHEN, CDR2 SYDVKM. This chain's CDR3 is CASSLVPGLGAGDQPQHF. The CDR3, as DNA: TGTGCCAGCAGTTTAGTACCAGGACTCGGTGCTGGAGATCAGCCCCAGCATTTT.

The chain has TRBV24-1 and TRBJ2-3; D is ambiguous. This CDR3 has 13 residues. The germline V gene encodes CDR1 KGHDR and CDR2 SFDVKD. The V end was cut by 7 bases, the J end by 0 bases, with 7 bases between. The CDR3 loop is CATSEASTDTQYF. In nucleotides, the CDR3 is TGTGCCACCAGCGAAGCTAGCACAGATACGCAGTATTTT.

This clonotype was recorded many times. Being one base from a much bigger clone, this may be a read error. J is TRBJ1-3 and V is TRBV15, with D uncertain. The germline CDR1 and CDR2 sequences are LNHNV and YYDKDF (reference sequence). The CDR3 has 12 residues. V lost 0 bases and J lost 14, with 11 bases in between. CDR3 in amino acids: CATSRDREGVYF. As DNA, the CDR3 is TGTGCCACCAGCAGAGATCGGGAGGGCGTATATTTT.

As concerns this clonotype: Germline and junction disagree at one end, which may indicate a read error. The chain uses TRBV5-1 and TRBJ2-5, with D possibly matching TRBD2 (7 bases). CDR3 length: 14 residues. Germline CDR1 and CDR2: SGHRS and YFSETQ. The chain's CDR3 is CASSLGGGQDTQYF. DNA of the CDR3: TGCGCCAGCAGCTTGGGGGGGGGCCAAGACACCCAGTACTTC.

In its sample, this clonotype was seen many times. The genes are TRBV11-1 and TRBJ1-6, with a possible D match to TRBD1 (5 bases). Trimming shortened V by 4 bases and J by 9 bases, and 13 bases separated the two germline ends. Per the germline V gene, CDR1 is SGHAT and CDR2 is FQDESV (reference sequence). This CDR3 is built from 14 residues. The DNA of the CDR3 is TGTGCCAGCAGCTCCGGAACGGGGACTTCACCCCTCCACTTT. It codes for CASSSGTGTSPLHF.

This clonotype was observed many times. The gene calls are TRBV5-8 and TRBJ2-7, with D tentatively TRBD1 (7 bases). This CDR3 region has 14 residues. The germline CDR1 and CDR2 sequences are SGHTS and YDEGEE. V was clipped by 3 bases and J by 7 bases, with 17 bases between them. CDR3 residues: CASSWAGQPEEQYF. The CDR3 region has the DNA TGTGCCAGCAGCTGGGCGGGACAGCCTGAAGAGCAGTACTTC.

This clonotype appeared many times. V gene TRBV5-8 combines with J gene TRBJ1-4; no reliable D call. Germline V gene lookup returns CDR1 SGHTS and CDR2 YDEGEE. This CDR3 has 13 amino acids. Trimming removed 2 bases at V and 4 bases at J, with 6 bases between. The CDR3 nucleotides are TGTGCCAGCAGCTTTTTTGTTAATGAAAAACTGTTTTTT. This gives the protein CASSFFVNEKLFF.

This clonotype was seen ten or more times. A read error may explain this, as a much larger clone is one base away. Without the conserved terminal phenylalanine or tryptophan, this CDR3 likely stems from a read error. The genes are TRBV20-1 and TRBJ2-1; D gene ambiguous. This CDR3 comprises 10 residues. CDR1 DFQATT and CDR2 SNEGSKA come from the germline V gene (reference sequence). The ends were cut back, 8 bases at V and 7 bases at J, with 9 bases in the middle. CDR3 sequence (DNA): TGCAGTTTAAGGAGTAATGAGCAGTTCTCC. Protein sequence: CSLRSNEQFS.

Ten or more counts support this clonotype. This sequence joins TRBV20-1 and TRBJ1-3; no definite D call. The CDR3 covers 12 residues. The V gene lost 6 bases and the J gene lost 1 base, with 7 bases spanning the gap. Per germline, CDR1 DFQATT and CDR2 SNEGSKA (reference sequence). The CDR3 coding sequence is TGCAGTGCGTTAGAATCTGGAAACACCATATATTTT. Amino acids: CSALESGNTIYF.

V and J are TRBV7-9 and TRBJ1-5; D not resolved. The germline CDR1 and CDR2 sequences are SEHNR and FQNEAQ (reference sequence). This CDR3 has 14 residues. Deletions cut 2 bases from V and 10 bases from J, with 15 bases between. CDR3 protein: CASSLTDSIQPQHF. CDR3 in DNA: TGTGCCAGCAGCTTAACAGATAGCATTCAACCCCAGCATTTT. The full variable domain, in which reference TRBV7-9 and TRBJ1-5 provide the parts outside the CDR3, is DTGVSQNPRHKITKRGQNVTFRCDPISEHNRLYWYRQTLGQGPEFLTYFQNEAQLEKSRLLSDRFSAERPKGSFSTLEIQRTEQGDSAMYLCASSLTDSIQPQHFGDGTRLSIL.

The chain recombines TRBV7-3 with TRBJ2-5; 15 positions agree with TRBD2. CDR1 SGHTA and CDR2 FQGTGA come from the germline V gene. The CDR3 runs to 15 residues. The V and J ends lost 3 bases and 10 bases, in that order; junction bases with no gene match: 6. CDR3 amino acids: CASSLGLAGGTSQYF. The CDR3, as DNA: TGTGCCAGCAGCTTGGGACTAGCGGGGGGAACCAGCCAGTACTTC.

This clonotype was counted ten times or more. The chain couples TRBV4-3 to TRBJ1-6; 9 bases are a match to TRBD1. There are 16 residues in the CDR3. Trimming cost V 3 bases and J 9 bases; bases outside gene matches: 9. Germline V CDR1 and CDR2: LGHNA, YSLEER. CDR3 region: CASSQFTGTGTSPLHF. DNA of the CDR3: TGCGCCAGCAGCCAGTTTACCGGGACAGGGACTTCACCCCTCCACTTT.

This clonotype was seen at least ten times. The CDR3 here is CASSQVQGLGNIQYF. Written as DNA, the CDR3 is TGTGCCAGCAGCCAAGTGCAGGGCCTGGGAAACATTCAGTACTTC. V usage is TRBV14 and J usage is TRBJ2-4; the D gene is possibly TRBD1 (5 bases). CDR3 length: 15 residues. Between the trimmed V and J ends, which lost 1 base and 6 bases, there was a span of 13 bases. Germline values: CDR1 SGHDN, CDR2 FVKESK.

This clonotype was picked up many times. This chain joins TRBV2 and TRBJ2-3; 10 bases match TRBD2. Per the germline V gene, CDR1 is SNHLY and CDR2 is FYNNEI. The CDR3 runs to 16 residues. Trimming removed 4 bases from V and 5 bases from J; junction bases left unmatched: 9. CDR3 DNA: TGTGCCAGCAGTGGAACTAGCGGGATTGTAGGAGATACGCAGTATTTT. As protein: CASSGTSGIVGDTQYF.

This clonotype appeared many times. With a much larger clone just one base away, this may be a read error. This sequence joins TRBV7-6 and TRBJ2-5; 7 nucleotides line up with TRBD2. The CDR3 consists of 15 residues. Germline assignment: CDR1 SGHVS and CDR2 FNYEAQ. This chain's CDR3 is CASSRPGGVGETQHF. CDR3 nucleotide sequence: TGTGCCAGCAGCCGTCCGGGGGGAGTAGGTGAGACCCAGCACTTC.